This T cell receptor beta chain was found in a study of blood T cell repertoires in COVID-19. Study in general: T cells, B-cell-depleted T cells, or PBMCs provided the cDNA or gDNA that served as material.

The CDR3 has 16 residues. Assay used: immunoSEQ multiplex PCR; TCRdb lists only in-frame clones, some missing. The sample lists more than 95,000 clones, about 86% occurring once. The specimen was peripheral blood. The chain joins TRBV21-1 to TRBJ2-7; the table calls TRBD1, which could not be checked here. TRBV21-1 is shown as a pseudogene. The sequence derives from a man aged 55 to 69 with acute or convalescent COVID-19. CDR3 DNA sequence: TGTGCCAGCAGCAAAGGGGTCCGGGACACCTCCTACGAGCAGTACGTC. It encodes CASSKGVRDTSYEQYV.